The rows below give T cell receptor beta chains drawn from one sample of a study of CD8+ T cells in alopecia areata. Assay used: immunoSEQ multiplex PCR; TCRdb lists only in-frame clones, some missing. Of 10,000 to 15,000 clones in the sample, over 55% were seen once. Specimen: skin. These receptors originate from a human donor with alopecia areata. Both conserved end residues are part of each CDR3. A D gene is named only where the DNA matches it firmly. Size is omitted from some rows. Given values are once, few, many or a class for expanded clones.

j_call clone_size v_call d_call cdr3_nt cdr3_aa
TRBJ1-5 . TRBV5-8 . TGTGCCAGCAGCTTACCCGGGAGCAATCAGCCCCAGCATTTT CASSLPGSNQPQHF
TRBJ2-1 . TRBV7-9 . TGTGCCAGCAGCTTAGCGCCCGGGACTCTTTGGTGTGAGCAGTTCTTC CASSLAPGTLWCEQFF
TRBJ1-2 . TRBV6-6 . TGTGCCAGCAGTTACTCTGCCGGGTCCCATTTCTATGGCTACACCTTC CASSYSAGSHFYGYTF
TRBJ2-5 . TRBV20-1 . TGCAGTGCTAGAGTGACAGAGACCCAGTACTTC CSARVTETQYF
TRBJ2-2 . TRBV7-8 . TGTGCCAGCAGCTTAGGGCCCGCGGGTGCGAACACCGGGGAGCTGTTTTTT CASSLGPAGANTGELFF
TRBJ2-7 few TRBV2 . TGTGCCAGCAGTCTGACTTACGAGCAGTACTTC CASSLTYEQYF
TRBJ2-7 . TRBV2 . TGTGCCAGCAGTGATCTCAGAACCGAGCAGTACTTC CASSDLRTEQYF
TRBJ2-7 . TRBV11-2 TRBD1 TGTGCCAGCAGCTCCACCTCGCGGACAGGCACCTACGAGCAGTACTTC CASSSTSRTGTYEQYF
TRBJ1-5 . TRBV4-1 TRBD1 TGCGCCAGCAGCCACCTTCGGACAGGGGGCAATCAGCCCCAGCATTTT CASSHLRTGGNQPQHF
TRBJ2-7 few TRBV6-5 TRBD1 TGTGCCATCACCCGGGACAGGTTCAACGAGCAGTACTTC CAITRDRFNEQYF
TRBJ2-1 few TRBV7-2 TRBD2 TGTGCCAGCAGCTTCGGGACTAGCGGGGGGGGCAATGAGCAGTTCTTC CASSFGTSGGGNEQFF